These T cell receptor beta chains were read from a single sample in a study of CD4 and CD8 cells across lung adenocarcinoma regions. TCRdb fed the PCR reads into MiXCR, producing one record per CDR3 protein. The table lists about 11,000 distinct CDR3 sequences, about 56% of them singletons. Sequencing used CD8+ T cells from the center of a lung tumor. These TCRs come from a female donor with lung adenocarcinoma. The CD4 and CD8 labels of this study may be unreliable. Both conserved end residues are part of each CDR3. Fields, in order: J gene, V gene, D gene, clone size, CDR3 protein, CDR3 DNA. The D gene is left open where the match is weak. Clone size is given for some rows only: seen once, a few or many times, or a class if the clone is expanded.

j_call: TRBJ2-2; v_call: TRBV6-5; d_call: -; clone_size: medium-sized; cdr3_aa: CASSYSGGANTGELFF; cdr3_nt: TGTGCCAGCAGTTACTCCGGCGGAGCGAACACCGGGGAGCTGTTTTTT
j_call: TRBJ2-3; v_call: TRBV6-1; d_call: TRBD1; clone_size: -; cdr3_aa: CASRGTGTDAQYF; cdr3_nt: TGTGCCAGCAGGGGGACAGGCACAGATGCGCAGTACTTT
j_call: TRBJ2-1; v_call: TRBV10-1; d_call: -; clone_size: -; cdr3_aa: CASSESRGKQFF; cdr3_nt: TGCGCCAGCAGTGAGTCGAGGGGGAAGCAGTTCTTC
j_call: TRBJ2-5; v_call: TRBV7-2; d_call: -; clone_size: -; cdr3_aa: CASSSGTLHF; cdr3_nt: TGTGCCAGCAGCTCTGGGACCCTTCACTTC
j_call: TRBJ2-1; v_call: TRBV27; d_call: -; clone_size: -; cdr3_aa: CASSPPFGTGSYNEQFF; cdr3_nt: TGTGCCAGCAGCCCCCCCTTCGGGACTGGGTCCTACAATGAGCAGTTCTTC
j_call: TRBJ2-4; v_call: TRBV5-1; d_call: TRBD2; clone_size: -; cdr3_aa: CASGGSNPGDIQYF; cdr3_nt: TGCGCCAGCGGCGGGAGCAACCCGGGAGACATTCAGTACTTC
j_call: TRBJ2-3; v_call: TRBV6-1; d_call: -; clone_size: -; cdr3_aa: CARSPGRGAKNTQYF; cdr3_nt: TGTGCCCGCAGTCCGGGCCGGGGGGCCAAAAATACGCAGTATTTT
j_call: TRBJ2-2; v_call: TRBV12-3/TRBV12-4; d_call: TRBD2; clone_size: few; cdr3_aa: CASSPSGATGELFF; cdr3_nt: TGTGCCAGCAGCCCTAGCGGAGCTACCGGGGAGCTGTTTTTT
j_call: TRBJ2-4; v_call: TRBV27; d_call: -; clone_size: medium-sized; cdr3_aa: CASSFSSKNIQYF; cdr3_nt: TGTGCCAGCAGTTTTTCGTCCAAAAACATTCAGTACTTC
j_call: TRBJ2-1; v_call: TRBV6-1; d_call: -; clone_size: hyperexpanded; cdr3_aa: CASSDLEPYNEQFF; cdr3_nt: TGTGCCAGCAGTGATTTGGAGCCTTACAATGAGCAGTTCTTC
j_call: TRBJ2-5; v_call: TRBV28; d_call: -; clone_size: -; cdr3_aa: CASSVMAEETQYF; cdr3_nt: TGTGCCAGCAGTGTTATGGCCGAAGAGACCCAGTACTTC
j_call: TRBJ2-3; v_call: TRBV27; d_call: -; clone_size: -; cdr3_aa: CASSPFILDRTDTQYF; cdr3_nt: TGTGCCAGCAGTCCATTCATTCTTGACAGGACAGATACGCAGTATTTT
j_call: TRBJ2-3; v_call: TRBV14; d_call: TRBD1; clone_size: medium-sized; cdr3_aa: CASSLGTGLGTDTQYF; cdr3_nt: TGTGCCAGCAGTCTGGGGACAGGGCTCGGGACAGATACGCAGTATTTT
j_call: TRBJ2-4; v_call: TRBV6-1; d_call: TRBD2; clone_size: -; cdr3_aa: CASSAGTSGGFEDTQYF; cdr3_nt: TGTGCCAGCAGTGCGGGGACTAGCGGGGGGTTCGAAGATACTCAGTACTTC
j_call: TRBJ2-3; v_call: TRBV6-2/TRBV6-3; d_call: TRBD2; clone_size: few; cdr3_aa: CASSRGGGLGDTQYF; cdr3_nt: TGTGCCAGCAGTCGCGGCGGGGGATTGGGAGATACGCAGTATTTT
j_call: TRBJ2-1; v_call: TRBV6-1; d_call: -; clone_size: -; cdr3_aa: CASSVRVRNNEQFF; cdr3_nt: TGTGCCAGCAGTGTAAGGGTTCGCAACAATGAGCAGTTCTTC
j_call: TRBJ2-1; v_call: TRBV6-1; d_call: TRBD1; clone_size: -; cdr3_aa: CASSAGTGDEQFF; cdr3_nt: TGTGCCAGCAGTGCCGGGACAGGGGATGAGCAGTTCTTC
j_call: TRBJ2-2; v_call: TRBV4-1; d_call: TRBD2; clone_size: few; cdr3_aa: CASSHSWERGRTGELFF; cdr3_nt: TGCGCCAGCAGCCACTCCTGGGAGCGGGGGAGGACCGGGGAGCTGTTTTTT
j_call: TRBJ2-3; v_call: TRBV6-1; d_call: TRBD1; clone_size: once; cdr3_aa: CASSELRPGLGTGAQYF; cdr3_nt: TGTGCCAGCAGTGAACTAAGGCCAGGGTTGGGCACAGGGGCGCAGTATTTT
j_call: TRBJ2-7; v_call: TRBV9; d_call: -; clone_size: -; cdr3_aa: CASSVGGTAYEQYF; cdr3_nt: TGTGCCAGCAGCGTAGGCGGGACAGCCTACGAGCAGTACTTC
j_call: TRBJ2-1; v_call: TRBV10-1; d_call: -; clone_size: -; cdr3_aa: CASSPSRELGNEQFF; cdr3_nt: TGCGCCAGCAGCCCTTCCCGTGAGCTAGGCAATGAGCAGTTCTTC
j_call: TRBJ2-5; v_call: TRBV27; d_call: -; clone_size: -; cdr3_aa: CASSFSRGMLTQYF; cdr3_nt: TGTGCCAGCAGTTTTTCCCGGGGTATGCTTACCCAGTACTTC
j_call: TRBJ2-1; v_call: TRBV28; d_call: -; clone_size: -; cdr3_aa: CASSPYRGAGDNEQFF; cdr3_nt: TGTGCCAGCAGTCCTTACCGGGGGGCGGGGGACAATGAGCAGTTCTTC
j_call: TRBJ1-2; v_call: TRBV12-3/TRBV12-4; d_call: -; clone_size: -; cdr3_aa: CASSPYLLGQTYPNYGYTF; cdr3_nt: TGTGCCAGCAGTCCCTACCTACTCGGACAGACCTACCCTAACTATGGCTACACCTTC
j_call: TRBJ1-1; v_call: TRBV6-2/TRBV6-3; d_call: -; clone_size: -; cdr3_aa: CASSYPGQSEAFF; cdr3_nt: TGTGCCAGCAGTTACCCAGGACAGTCTGAAGCTTTCTTT
j_call: TRBJ2-5; v_call: TRBV27; d_call: -; clone_size: -; cdr3_aa: CASRGHEAGNKETQYF; cdr3_nt: TGTGCCAGCAGGGGCCACGAGGCAGGTAACAAAGAGACGCAGTACTTT
j_call: TRBJ2-1; v_call: TRBV6-1; d_call: -; clone_size: once; cdr3_aa: CARRLSAASRDEQFF; cdr3_nt: TGTGCCCGCAGACTCTCCGCGGCTAGCAGAGATGAGCAGTTCTTC
j_call: TRBJ2-5; v_call: TRBV6-1; d_call: -; clone_size: medium-sized; cdr3_aa: CASSDQETQYF; cdr3_nt: TGTGCCAGCAGTGACCAAGAGACCCAGTACTTC
j_call: TRBJ2-3; v_call: TRBV10-3; d_call: -; clone_size: -; cdr3_aa: CAGQRGGDPDTQYF; cdr3_nt: TGTGCGGGGCAACGAGGGGGGGACCCGGATACGCAGTATTTT
j_call: TRBJ2-1; v_call: TRBV6-1; d_call: TRBD2; clone_size: -; cdr3_aa: CASRFQAASGNEQFF; cdr3_nt: TGTGCCAGCAGATTCCAGGCTGCTAGCGGAAATGAGCAGTTCTTC
j_call: TRBJ2-3; v_call: TRBV27; d_call: -; clone_size: -; cdr3_aa: CASSPTRTDTQYF; cdr3_nt: TGTGCCAGCAGTCCGACCAGGACAGATACGCAGTATTTT
j_call: TRBJ2-7; v_call: TRBV27; d_call: -; clone_size: -; cdr3_aa: CASSFQGPRKQYF; cdr3_nt: TGTGCCAGCAGTTTCCAGGGCCCTCGGAAGCAGTACTTC
j_call: TRBJ2-1; v_call: TRBV7-6; d_call: TRBD2; clone_size: -; cdr3_aa: CASSPPGGPNEQFF; cdr3_nt: TGTGCCAGCAGCCCCCCGGGGGGGCCCAATGAGCAGTTCTTC
j_call: TRBJ2-3; v_call: TRBV27; d_call: TRBD2; clone_size: -; cdr3_aa: CASRDRPGGVTDTQYF; cdr3_nt: TGTGCCAGCAGGGACCGTCCGGGAGGGGTGACAGATACGCAGTATTTT
j_call: TRBJ2-5; v_call: TRBV6-1; d_call: -; clone_size: -; cdr3_aa: CASSQDSPVGTQYF; cdr3_nt: TGTGCCAGCAGTCAGGACAGCCCCGTCGGGACCCAGTACTTC
j_call: TRBJ2-3; v_call: TRBV30; d_call: -; clone_size: medium-sized; cdr3_aa: CAWSSRGSFADTQYF; cdr3_nt: TGTGCCTGGAGTAGCCGGGGCTCCTTTGCTGATACGCAGTATTTT
j_call: TRBJ2-1; v_call: TRBV6-1; d_call: TRBD2; clone_size: few; cdr3_aa: CASNFELAVSNEQFF; cdr3_nt: TGTGCCAGCAACTTCGAGCTAGCGGTATCCAATGAGCAGTTCTTC